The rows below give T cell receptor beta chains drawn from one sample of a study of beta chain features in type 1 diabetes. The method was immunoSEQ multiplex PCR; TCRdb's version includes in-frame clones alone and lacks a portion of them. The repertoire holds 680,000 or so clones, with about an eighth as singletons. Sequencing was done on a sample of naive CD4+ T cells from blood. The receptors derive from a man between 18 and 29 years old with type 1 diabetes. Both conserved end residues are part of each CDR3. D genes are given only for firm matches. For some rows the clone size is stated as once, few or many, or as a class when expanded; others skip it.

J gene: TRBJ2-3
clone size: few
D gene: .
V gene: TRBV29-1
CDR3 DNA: TGCAGCGTGAGGGGTTGGCAGGGAACAGATACGCAGTATTTT
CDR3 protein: CSVRGWQGTDTQYF

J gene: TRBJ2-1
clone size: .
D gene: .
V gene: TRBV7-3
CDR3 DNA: TGTGCCAGCAGTGGCACAGGCTACAATGAGCAGTTCTTC
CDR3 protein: CASSGTGYNEQFF

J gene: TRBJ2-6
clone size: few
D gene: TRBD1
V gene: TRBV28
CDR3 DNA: TGTGCCAGCAACACCCGCCCCGGGACAGACCGCTCTGGGGCCAACGTCCTGACTTTC
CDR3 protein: CASNTRPGTDRSGANVLTF

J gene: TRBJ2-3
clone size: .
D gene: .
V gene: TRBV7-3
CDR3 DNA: TGTGCCAGCAGCTTAACTGGGATAGCTTCATGGTATTTT
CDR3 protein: CASSLTGIASWYF

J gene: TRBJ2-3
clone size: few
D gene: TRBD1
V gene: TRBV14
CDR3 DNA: TGTGCCAGCAGCCAACGTCCGGGACAGGGCACAGATACGCAGTATTTT
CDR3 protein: CASSQRPGQGTDTQYF

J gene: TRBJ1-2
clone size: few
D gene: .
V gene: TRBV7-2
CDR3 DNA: TGTGCCAGCAGCTTAGCCACAGCATCGGGCTACACCTTC
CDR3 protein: CASSLATASGYTF

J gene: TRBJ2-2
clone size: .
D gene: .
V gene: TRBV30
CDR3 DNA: TGTGCCTGGAGTGTTGGAGGGTCCACCGGGGAGCTGTTTTTT
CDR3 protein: CAWSVGGSTGELFF

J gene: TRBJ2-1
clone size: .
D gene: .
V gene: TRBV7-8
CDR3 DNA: TGTGCCAGCAGCACCTTCCCCCAGGGGTATGAGCAGTTCTTC
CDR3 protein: CASSTFPQGYEQFF

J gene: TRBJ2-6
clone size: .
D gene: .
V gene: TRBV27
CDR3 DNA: TGTGCCAGCAGTCCTGCGTGGGGGGGCAGCTCTGGGGCCAACGTCCTGACTTTC
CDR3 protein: CASSPAWGGSSGANVLTF

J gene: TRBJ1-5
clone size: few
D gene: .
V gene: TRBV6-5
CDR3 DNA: TGTGCCAGCAGTTACAAAGGGCCAGGGAACAATCAGCCCCAGCATTTT
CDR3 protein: CASSYKGPGNNQPQHF

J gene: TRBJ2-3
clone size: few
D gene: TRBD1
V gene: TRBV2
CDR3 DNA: TGTGCCAGCAGCCGGGACAGGGGACCAGATACGCAGTATTTT
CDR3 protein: CASSRDRGPDTQYF

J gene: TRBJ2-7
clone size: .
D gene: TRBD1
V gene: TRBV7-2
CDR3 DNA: TGTGCCAGCAGCTTCAATTGGGACAGGGCCGAGCAGTACTTC
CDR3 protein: CASSFNWDRAEQYF

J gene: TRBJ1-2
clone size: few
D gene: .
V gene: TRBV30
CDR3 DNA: TGTGCCTGGAGTCCCCTGGGGACACACTATGGCTACACCTTC
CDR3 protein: CAWSPLGTHYGYTF

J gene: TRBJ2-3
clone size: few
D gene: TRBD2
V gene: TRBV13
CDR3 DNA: TGTGCCAGCACCCGGGGGGGCACAGATACGCAGTATTTT
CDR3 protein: CASTRGGTDTQYF

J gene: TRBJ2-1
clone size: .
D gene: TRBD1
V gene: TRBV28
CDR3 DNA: TGTGCCAGCACCCTTCCCTTACGACAGGGTCCTAACAATGAGCAGTTCTTC
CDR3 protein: CASTLPLRQGPNNEQFF